This entry is about one TCR beta chain. Its matching antigen is unknown. The data originate from a study of T cell responses to AZD1222 COVID-19 vaccine. Whole-study findings and limits: At study baseline, merely six AZD1222 recipients were seropositive. Sampling captured repertoires only after the peak T cell response. Spike-specific TCR depth and breadth grew after two AZD1222 doses.

The repertoire was sequenced with immunoSEQ multiplex PCR; TCRdb's copy has only in-frame clones and lacks some. The table includes approximately 160,000 clones, around 94% detected once. The germline gives CDR1 LNHDA, CDR2 SQIVND (reference sequence). The CDR3 length is 17 residues. With V trimmed by 4 bases and J by 4 bases, 8 bases remained unmatched. V is TRBV19 and J is TRBJ2-1; 12 nucleotides match TRBD2. Sequencing was performed on peripheral blood, taken 28 days after the second AZD1222 dose. The receptor's source is an adult who received the AZD1222 COVID-19 vaccine. The CDR3 loop reads CASSSLAGGGAYNEQFF. The DNA of the CDR3 is TGTGCCAGTAGTAGTCTAGCGGGAGGGGGAGCGTACAATGAGCAGTTCTTC. Supplemented by reference TRBV19 and TRBJ2-1, the full variable domain reads DGGITQSPKYLFRKEGQNVTLSCEQNLNHDAMYWYRQDPGQGLRLIYYSQIVNDFQKGDIAEGYSVSREKKESFPLTVTSAQKNPTAFYLCASSSLAGGGAYNEQFFGPGTRLTVL.